The 10 T cell receptor beta chains below were found in one sample sequenced in a study of blood T cell repertoires in COVID-19. Here immunoSEQ multiplex PCR was the method, and the copy in TCRdb shows in-frame clones only, minus some. This table has approximately 210,000 clones, about four fifths appearing once. The specimen was peripheral blood. The receptors were sampled from a woman in her forties or fifties with acute or convalescent COVID-19.

This clone was detected once. The chain uses TRBV6-6 and TRBJ2-7; 7 bases map to TRBD2. In germline, CDR1 is MNHNY, CDR2 SVGAGI (reference sequence). This CDR3 is 14 amino acids long. The V segment lost 10 bases and the J segment 6 bases; nucleotides outside the gene matches: 15. CDR3 region: CATSRNRGEGEQYF. Written as DNA, the CDR3 is TGTGCCACCTCTAGGAACAGAGGGGAGGGCGAGCAGTACTTC.

J is TRBJ1-5 and V is TRBV5-8; no clear D gene. V shed 4 bases and J shed 6 bases, with 11 bases lying between them. From germline, CDR1 is SGHTS and CDR2 YDEGEE. CDR3 length equals 13 residues. The chain's CDR3 is CASSPTGSQPQHF. The CDR3, as DNA: TGTGCCAGCAGCCCGACGGGGAGTCAGCCCCAGCATTTT.

V usage is TRBV11-2 and J usage is TRBJ2-5; 10 bases align to TRBD2. The V segment lost 3 bases and the J segment 1 base; nucleotides outside the gene matches: 5. CDR3 length equals 16 residues. Germline V gene data show CDR1 as SGHAT and CDR2 as FQNNGV. The CDR3 protein is CASSFAGLALQETQYF. CDR3 DNA sequence: TGTGCCAGCAGCTTCGCGGGACTAGCGCTCCAAGAGACCCAGTACTTC. The variable domain in full, completed from reference TRBV11-2 and TRBJ2-5, reads EAGVAQSPRYKIIEKRQSVAFWCNPISGHATLYWYQQILGQGPKLLIQFQNNGVVDDSQLPKDRFSAERLKGVDSTLKIQPAKLEDSAVYLCASSFAGLALQETQYFGPGTRLLVL.

V gene TRBV6-4 combines with J gene TRBJ1-1; a weak D match, TRBD1 (6 bases). CDR1 and CDR2 from the germline V gene are MRHNA and SNTAGT. The CDR3 runs 14 residues. V lost 3 bases to trimming and J lost 1 base, with 9 bases between them. CDR3 residues: CASSEGHENTEAFF. CDR3 DNA: TGTGCCAGCAGTGAGGGACACGAGAACACTGAAGCTTTCTTT.

The chain carries TRBV25-1 and TRBJ2-3; 12 positions match TRBD2. The CDR3 spans 16 residues. Losses at the gene ends were 3 bases for V and 3 bases for J; bases not matched to a gene: 4. Germline V CDR1 and CDR2: MGHDK, SYGVNS. DNA for the CDR3: TGTGCCAGCAGTGATCTAGCGGGAGGGGGGACAGATACGCAGTATTTT. As protein: CASSDLAGGGTDTQYF.

This clone was picked up a small number of times. The chain joins TRBV4-1 to TRBJ2-7, with 10 bases aligning to TRBD2. J lost 2 bases, V lost 4 bases, and 5 bases had no gene match. CDR3 size: 15 residues. Per the germline V gene, CDR1 is MGHRA and CDR2 is YSYEKL. This CDR3 reads CASSLTSGETYEQYF. The CDR3 nucleotides read TGCGCCAGCAGCCTTACTAGCGGGGAAACCTACGAGCAGTACTTC.

The V gene is TRBV5-1, the J gene TRBJ1-3; maybe TRBD1 (5 bases). Per germline, CDR1 SGHRS and CDR2 YFSETQ. The CDR3 loop spans 14 amino acids. V gave up 4 bases and J gave up 4 bases, with 12 bases separating them. The CDR3 coding sequence is TGCGCCAGCAGCCCCGTTGCAGGGGGAAACACCATATATTTT. This gives the protein CASSPVAGGNTIYF.

The chain joins TRBV11-2 to TRBJ1-4; 7 bases are a match to TRBD1. The CDR3 is 14 residues long. Germline V gene lookup returns CDR1 SGHAT and CDR2 FQNNGV. The junction had 5 bases not matched to a gene; V was cut back by 2 bases and J by 8 bases. CDR3 in DNA: TGTGCCAGCAGCTTATATGCCAGGGGGGAAAAACTGTTTTTT. As protein: CASSLYARGEKLFF.

This chain links TRBV28 with TRBJ2-7, with a possible D match to TRBD1 (5 bases). This CDR3 has 12 residues. The V gene's germline CDR1 is MDHEN and CDR2 SYDVKM. V lost 6 bases, J lost 2 bases, and 8 bases lay in between. CDR3 sequence reads: CASSPQAYEQYF. DNA for the CDR3: TGTGCCAGCAGCCCACAGGCCTACGAGCAGTACTTC.

This clone has ten or more counts. The chain couples TRBV2 to TRBJ2-3, with D unclear. V lost 8 bases to trimming and J lost 6 bases, with 12 bases between them. Germline V lookup: CDR1 SNHLY, CDR2 FYNNEI. The CDR3 runs to 12 residues. The CDR3 region has the DNA TGTGCCAGCTTGGCTAACGGGGATACGCAGTATTTT. Protein: CASLANGDTQYF.